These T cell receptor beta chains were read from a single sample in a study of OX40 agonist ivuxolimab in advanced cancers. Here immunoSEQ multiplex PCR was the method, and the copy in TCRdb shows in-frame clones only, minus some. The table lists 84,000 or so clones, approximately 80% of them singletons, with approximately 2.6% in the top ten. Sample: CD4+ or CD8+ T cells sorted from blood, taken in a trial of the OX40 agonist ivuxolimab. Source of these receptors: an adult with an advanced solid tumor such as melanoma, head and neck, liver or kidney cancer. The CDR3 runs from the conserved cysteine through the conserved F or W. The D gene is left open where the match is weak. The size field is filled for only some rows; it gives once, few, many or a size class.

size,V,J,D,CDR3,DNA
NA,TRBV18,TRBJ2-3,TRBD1,CASSLGQFTDTQYF,TGTGCCAGCTCCCTGGGACAGTTCACAGATACGCAGTATTTT
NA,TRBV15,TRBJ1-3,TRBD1,CATSRRQGPDSGNTIYF,TGTGCCACCAGCAGGCGACAGGGTCCCGACTCTGGAAACACCATATATTTT
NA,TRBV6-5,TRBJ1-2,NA,CASSYSPGSNYGYTF,TGTGCCAGCAGTTACTCTCCCGGGTCCAACTATGGCTACACCTTC
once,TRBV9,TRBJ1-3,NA,CASSVSSPWYGNTIYF,TGTGCCAGCAGCGTATCGTCTCCTTGGTATGGAAACACCATATATTTT
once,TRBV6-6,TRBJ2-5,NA,CASSTEETQYF,TGTGCCAGCAGTACCGAAGAGACCCAGTACTTC
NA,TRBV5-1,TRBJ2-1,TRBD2,CASSSTGTSGGAYNEQFF,TGCGCCAGCAGCTCTACCGGGACTAGCGGGGGGGCCTACAATGAGCAGTTCTTC
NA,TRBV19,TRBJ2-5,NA,CASSTGAGSQYF,TGTGCCAGTAGTACGGGGGCCGGTTCCCAGTACTTC
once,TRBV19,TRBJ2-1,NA,CASSITATTVNEQFF,TGTGCCAGTAGTATAACGGCGACGACGGTCAATGAGCAGTTCTTC
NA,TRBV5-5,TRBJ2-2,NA,CASIHVGGQGGTGELFF,TGTGCCAGCATTCACGTCGGTGGGCAGGGGGGAACCGGGGAGCTGTTTTTT
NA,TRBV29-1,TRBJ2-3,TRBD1,CSANRGLDTQYF,TGCAGCGCAAACAGGGGGTTGGATACGCAGTATTTT
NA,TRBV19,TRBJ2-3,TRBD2,CASSISLAGSSDTQYF,TGTGCCAGTAGTATCTCTCTAGCGGGGTCTTCCGATACGCAGTATTTT
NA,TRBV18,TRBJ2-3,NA,CASSPGLSPDTQYF,TGTGCCAGCTCACCCGGACTATCTCCAGATACGCAGTATTTT
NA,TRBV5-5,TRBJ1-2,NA,CASSVPGQMLGGYTF,TGTGCCAGCAGCGTCCCGGGACAAATGTTGGGTGGCTACACCTTC
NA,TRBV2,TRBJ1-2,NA,CASVRDYGYTF,TGTGCCAGCGTCAGGGACTATGGCTACACCTTC
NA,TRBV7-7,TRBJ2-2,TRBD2,CASSPATSGTGVLFF,TGTGCCAGCAGCCCGGCGACTAGCGGAACCGGGGTGCTGTTTTTT